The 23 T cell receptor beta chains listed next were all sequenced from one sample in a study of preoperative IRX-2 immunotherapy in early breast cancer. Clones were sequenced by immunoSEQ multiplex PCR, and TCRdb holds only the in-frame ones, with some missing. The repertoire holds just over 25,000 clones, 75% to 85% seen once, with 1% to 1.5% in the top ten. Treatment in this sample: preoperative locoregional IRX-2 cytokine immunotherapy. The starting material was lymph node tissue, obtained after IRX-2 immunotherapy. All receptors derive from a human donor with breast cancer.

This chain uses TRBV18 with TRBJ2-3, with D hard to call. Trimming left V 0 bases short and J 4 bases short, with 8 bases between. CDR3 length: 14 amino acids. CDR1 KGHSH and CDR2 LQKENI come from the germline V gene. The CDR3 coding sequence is TGTGCCAGCTCACCACCCCAACTGGCAGATACGCAGTATTTT. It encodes CASSPPQLADTQYF. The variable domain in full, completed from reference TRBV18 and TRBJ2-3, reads NAGVMQNPRHLVRRRGQEARLRCSPMKGHSHVYWYRQLPEEGLKFMVYLQKENIIDESGMPKERFSAEFPKEGPSILRIQQVVRGDSAAYFCASSPPQLADTQYFGPGTRLTVL.

CDR3 region: CASSKRGQPGVEKLFF. Written as DNA, the CDR3 is TGTGCCAGCAGCAAAAGAGGACAGCCCGGGGTTGAAAAACTGTTTTTT. This rearrangement joins TRBV2 to TRBJ1-4; weak D call: TRBD1 (6 bases). The CDR3 is 16 residues long. CDR1 and CDR2 from the germline V gene are SNHLY and FYNNEI. V was trimmed by 6 bases and J by 7 bases, leaving 21 bases between them.

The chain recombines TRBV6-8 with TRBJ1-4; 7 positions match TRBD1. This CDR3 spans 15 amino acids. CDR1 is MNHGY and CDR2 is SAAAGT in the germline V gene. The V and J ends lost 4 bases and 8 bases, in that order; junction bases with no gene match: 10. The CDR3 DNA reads TGTGCCAGCAGTTTCACAGGGGATAGAGGGGAAAAACTGTTTTTT. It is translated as CASSFTGDRGEKLFF.

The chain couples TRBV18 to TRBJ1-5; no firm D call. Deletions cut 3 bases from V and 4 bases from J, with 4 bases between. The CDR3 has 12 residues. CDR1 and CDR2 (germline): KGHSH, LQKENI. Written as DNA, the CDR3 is TGTGCCAGCTCACCCGGGAATCAGCCCCAGCATTTT. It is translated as CASSPGNQPQHF.

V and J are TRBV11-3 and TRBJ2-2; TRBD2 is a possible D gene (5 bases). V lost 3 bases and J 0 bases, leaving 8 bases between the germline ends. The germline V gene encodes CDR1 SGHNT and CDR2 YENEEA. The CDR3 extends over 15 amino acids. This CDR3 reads CASSFEGANTGELFF. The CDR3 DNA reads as TGTGCCAGCAGCTTCGAGGGAGCGAACACCGGGGAGCTGTTTTTT.

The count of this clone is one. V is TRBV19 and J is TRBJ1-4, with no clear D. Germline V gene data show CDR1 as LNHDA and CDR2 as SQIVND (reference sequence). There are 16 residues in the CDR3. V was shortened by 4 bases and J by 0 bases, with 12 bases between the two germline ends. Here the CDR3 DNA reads TGTGCCAGTAGTAACGCAGGTCCCACAACTAATGAAAAACTGTTTTTT. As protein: CASSNAGPTTNEKLFF.

CDR3 loop: CASSAGQGADGYTF. The CDR3 DNA reads as TGTGCCAGCAGCGCGGGACAGGGGGCGGATGGCTACACCTTC. This chain links TRBV11-3 with TRBJ1-2; 12 nucleotides agree with TRBD1. After removal of 5 bases from V and 6 bases from J, the junction contained 4 bases not matched to a gene. Germline loops: CDR1 SGHNT, CDR2 YENEEA. The CDR3 runs to 14 residues.

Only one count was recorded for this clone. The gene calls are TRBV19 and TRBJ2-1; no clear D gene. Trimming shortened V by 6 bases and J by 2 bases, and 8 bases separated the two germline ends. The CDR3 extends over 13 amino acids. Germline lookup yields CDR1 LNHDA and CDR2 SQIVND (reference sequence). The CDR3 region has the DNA TGTGCCAGTAGCGCAGGAGCCTACAATGAGCAGTTCTTC. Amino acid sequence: CASSAGAYNEQFF.

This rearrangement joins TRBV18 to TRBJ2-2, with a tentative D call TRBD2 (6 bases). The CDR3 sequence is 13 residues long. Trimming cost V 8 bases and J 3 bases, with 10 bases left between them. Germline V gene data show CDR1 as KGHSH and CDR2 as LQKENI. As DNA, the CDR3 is TGTGCCAGCACTACGGGGGACACCGGGGAGCTGTTTTTT. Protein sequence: CASTTGDTGELFF. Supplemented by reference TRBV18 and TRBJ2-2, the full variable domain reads NAGVMQNPRHLVRRRGQEARLRCSPMKGHSHVYWYRQLPEEGLKFMVYLQKENIIDESGMPKERFSAEFPKEGPSILRIQQVVRGDSAAYFCASTTGDTGELFFGEGSRLTVL.

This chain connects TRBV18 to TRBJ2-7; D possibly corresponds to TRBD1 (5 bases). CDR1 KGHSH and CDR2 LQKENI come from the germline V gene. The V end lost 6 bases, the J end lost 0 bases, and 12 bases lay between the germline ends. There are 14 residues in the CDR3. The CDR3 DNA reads TGTGCCAGCTCTGGGGCGTCGAGCTCCTACGAGCAGTACGTC. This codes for CASSGASSSYEQYV.

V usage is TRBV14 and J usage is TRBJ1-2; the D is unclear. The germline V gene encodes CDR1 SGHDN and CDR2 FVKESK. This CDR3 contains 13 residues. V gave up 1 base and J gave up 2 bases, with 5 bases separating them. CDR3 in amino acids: CASSQGRNYGYTF. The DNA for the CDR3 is TGTGCCAGCAGCCAAGGAAGGAACTATGGCTACACCTTC.

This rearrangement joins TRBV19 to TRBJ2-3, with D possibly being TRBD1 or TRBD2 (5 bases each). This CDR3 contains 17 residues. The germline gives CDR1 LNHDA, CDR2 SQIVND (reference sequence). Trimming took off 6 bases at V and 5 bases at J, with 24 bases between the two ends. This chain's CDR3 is CASRRATGQPTIDTQYF. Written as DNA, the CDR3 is TGTGCCAGTAGGAGGGCTACGGGGCAGCCGACCATAGATACGCAGTATTTT.

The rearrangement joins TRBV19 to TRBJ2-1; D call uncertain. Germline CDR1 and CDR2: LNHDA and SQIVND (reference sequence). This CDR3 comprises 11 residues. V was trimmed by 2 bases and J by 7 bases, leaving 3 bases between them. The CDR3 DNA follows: TGTGCCAGTAGTATAACTAATGAGCAGTTCTTC. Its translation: CASSITNEQFF. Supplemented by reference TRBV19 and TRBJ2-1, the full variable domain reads DGGITQSPKYLFRKEGQNVTLSCEQNLNHDAMYWYRQDPGQGLRLIYYSQIVNDFQKGDIAEGYSVSREKKESFPLTVTSAQKNPTAFYLCASSITNEQFFGPGTRLTVL.

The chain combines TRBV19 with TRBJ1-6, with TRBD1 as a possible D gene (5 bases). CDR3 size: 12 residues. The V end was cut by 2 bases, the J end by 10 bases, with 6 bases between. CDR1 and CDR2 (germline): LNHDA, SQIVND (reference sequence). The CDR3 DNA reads TGTGCCAGTAGTATAAGGGGATCACCCCTCCACTTT. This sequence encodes CASSIRGSPLHF.

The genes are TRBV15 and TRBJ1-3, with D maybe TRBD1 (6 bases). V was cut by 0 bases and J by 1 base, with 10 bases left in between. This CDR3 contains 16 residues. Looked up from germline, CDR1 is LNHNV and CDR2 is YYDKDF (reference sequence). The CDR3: CATSRDQGLSGNTIYF. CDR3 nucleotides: TGTGCCACCAGCAGAGATCAGGGGTTGTCTGGAAACACCATATATTTT.

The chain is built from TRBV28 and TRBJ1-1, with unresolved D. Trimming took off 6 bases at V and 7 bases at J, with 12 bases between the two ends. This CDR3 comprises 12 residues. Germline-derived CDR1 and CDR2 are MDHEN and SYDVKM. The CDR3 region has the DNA TGTGCCAGCAGCCTTATGGCCGGTGAAGCTTTCTTT. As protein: CASSLMAGEAFF.

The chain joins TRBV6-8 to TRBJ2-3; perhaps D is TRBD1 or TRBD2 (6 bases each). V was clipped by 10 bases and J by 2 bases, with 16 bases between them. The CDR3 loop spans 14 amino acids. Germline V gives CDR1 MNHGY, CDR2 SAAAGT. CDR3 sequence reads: CAIRRGEITDTQYF. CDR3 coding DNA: TGTGCCATCAGGAGGGGGGAAATCACAGATACGCAGTATTTT.

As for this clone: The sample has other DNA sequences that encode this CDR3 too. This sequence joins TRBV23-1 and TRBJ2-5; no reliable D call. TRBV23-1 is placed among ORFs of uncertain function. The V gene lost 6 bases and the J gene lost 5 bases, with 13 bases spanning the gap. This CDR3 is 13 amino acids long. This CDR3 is CASSLALGETQYF. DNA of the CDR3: TGCGCCAGCAGCTTGGCGTTGGGGGAGACCCAGTACTTC.

CDR3: CASSILGGASYEQYF. The CDR3, as DNA: TGTGCCAGTAGTATTCTCGGGGGGGCGTCCTACGAGCAGTACTTC. The chain links TRBV19 to TRBJ2-7; 8 nucleotides line up with TRBD2. This CDR3 spans 15 amino acids. Germline CDR1 and CDR2: LNHDA and SQIVND (reference sequence). Unmatched junction bases numbered 5, after V lost 3 bases and J lost 1 base.

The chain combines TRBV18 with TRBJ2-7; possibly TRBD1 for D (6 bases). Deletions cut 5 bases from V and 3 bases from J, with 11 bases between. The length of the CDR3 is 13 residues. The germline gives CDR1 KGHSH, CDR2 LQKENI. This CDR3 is CASSGGQFYEQYV. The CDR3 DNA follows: TGTGCCAGCTCAGGTGGACAGTTCTACGAGCAGTACGTC.

The CDR3 bases are TGTGCCAGCACCCAGTCGGGTTTAGATGAGCAGTTCTTC. Its translation is CASTQSGLDEQFF. The chain carries TRBV6-8 and TRBJ2-1; D gene unclear. The V gene's germline CDR1 is MNHGY and CDR2 SAAAGT. The CDR3 length is 13 residues. Trimming pared 7 bases from V and 8 bases from J, leaving 15 bases between.

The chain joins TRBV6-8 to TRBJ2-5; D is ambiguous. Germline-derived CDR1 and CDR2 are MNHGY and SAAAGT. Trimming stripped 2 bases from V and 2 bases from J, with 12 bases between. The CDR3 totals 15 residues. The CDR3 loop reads CASSYNPVTQETQYF. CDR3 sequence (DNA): TGTGCCAGCAGTTACAACCCGGTGACACAAGAGACCCAGTACTTC.

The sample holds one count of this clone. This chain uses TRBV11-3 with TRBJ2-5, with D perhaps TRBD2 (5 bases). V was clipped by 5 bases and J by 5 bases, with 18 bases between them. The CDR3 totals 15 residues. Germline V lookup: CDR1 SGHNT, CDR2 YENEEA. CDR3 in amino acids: CASSRRPGWRETQYF. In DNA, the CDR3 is TGTGCCAGCAGCCGTAGGCCGGGGTGGCGTGAGACCCAGTACTTC.